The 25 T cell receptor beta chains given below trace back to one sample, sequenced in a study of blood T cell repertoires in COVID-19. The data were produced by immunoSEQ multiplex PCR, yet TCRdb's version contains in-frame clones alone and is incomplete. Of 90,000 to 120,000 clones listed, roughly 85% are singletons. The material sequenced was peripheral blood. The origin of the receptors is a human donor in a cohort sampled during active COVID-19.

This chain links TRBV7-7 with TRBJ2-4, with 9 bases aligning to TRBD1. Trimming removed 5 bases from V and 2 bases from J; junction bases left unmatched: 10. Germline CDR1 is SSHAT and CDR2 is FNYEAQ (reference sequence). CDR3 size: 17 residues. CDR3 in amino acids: CASSPTRGTGTKNIQYF. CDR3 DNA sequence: TGTGCCAGCAGCCCAACAAGGGGGACAGGGACCAAAAACATTCAGTACTTC.

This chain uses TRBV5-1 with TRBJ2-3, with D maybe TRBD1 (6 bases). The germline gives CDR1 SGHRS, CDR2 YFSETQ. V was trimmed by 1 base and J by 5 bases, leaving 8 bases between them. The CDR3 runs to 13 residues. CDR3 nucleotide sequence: TGCGCCAGCAGCTTGAACAGGGTAGATACGCAGTATTTT. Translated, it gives CASSLNRVDTQYF.

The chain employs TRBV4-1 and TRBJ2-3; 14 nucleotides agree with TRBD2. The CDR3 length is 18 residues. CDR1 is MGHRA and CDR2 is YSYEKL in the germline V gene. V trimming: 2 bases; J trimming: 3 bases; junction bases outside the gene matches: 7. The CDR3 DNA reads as TGCGCCAGCAGCCAACGATGGACTAGCGGGGGGCTGACAGATACGCAGTATTTT. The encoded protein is CASSQRWTSGGLTDTQYF.

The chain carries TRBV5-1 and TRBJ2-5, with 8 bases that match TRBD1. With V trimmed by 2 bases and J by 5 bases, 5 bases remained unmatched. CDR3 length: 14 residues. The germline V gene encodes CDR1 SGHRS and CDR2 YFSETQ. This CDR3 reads CASSLTGGLETQYF. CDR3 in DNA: TGCGCCAGCAGCTTAACAGGGGGACTGGAGACCCAGTACTTC. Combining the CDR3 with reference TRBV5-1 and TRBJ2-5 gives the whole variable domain KAGVTQTPRYLIKTRGQQVTLSCSPISGHRSVSWYQQTPGQGLQFLFEYFSETQRNKGNFPGRFSGRQFSNSRSEMNVSTLELGDSALYLCASSLTGGLETQYFGPGTRLLVL.

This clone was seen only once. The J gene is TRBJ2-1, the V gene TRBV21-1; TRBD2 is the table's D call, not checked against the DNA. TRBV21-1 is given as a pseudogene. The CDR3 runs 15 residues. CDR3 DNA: TGTGCCAGCAGCTTAGTTCCGGGACTAGAGGGTGAGCAGTTCTTC. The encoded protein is CASSLVPGLEGEQFF.

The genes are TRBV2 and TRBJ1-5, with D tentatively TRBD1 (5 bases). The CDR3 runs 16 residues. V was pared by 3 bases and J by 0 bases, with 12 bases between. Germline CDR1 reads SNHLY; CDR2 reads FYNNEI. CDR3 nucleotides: TGTGCCAGCAGTGACGCGACAGTCCATAGCAATCAGCCCCAGCATTTT. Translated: CASSDATVHSNQPQHF. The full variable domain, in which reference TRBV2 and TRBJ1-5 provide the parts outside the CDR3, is EPEVTQTPSHQVTQMGQEVILRCVPISNHLYFYWYRQILGQKVEFLVSFYNNEISEKSEIFDDQFSVERPDGSNFTLKIRSTKLEDSAMYFCASSDATVHSNQPQHFGDGTRLSIL.

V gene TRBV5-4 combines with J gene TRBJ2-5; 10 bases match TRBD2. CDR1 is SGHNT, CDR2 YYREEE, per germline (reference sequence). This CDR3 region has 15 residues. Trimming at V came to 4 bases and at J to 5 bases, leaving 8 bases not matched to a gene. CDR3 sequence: CASSPPGLATETQYF. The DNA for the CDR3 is TGTGCCAGCAGCCCGCCGGGACTAGCGACCGAGACCCAGTACTTC.

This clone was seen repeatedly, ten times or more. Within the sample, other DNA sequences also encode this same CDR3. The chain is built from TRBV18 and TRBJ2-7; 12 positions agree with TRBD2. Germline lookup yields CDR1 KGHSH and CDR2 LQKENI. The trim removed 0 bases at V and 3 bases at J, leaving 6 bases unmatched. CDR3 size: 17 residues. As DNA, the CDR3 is TGTGCCAGCTCACCACCCCTAGCGGGGGGGCGGGTCTACGAGCAGTACTTC. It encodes CASSPPLAGGRVYEQYF.

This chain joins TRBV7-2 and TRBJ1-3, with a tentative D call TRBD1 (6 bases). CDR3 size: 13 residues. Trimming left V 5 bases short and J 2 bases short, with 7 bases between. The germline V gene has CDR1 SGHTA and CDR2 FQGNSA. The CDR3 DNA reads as TGTGCCAGCAGCCGACAGGCTGGAAACACCATATATTTT. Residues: CASSRQAGNTIYF.

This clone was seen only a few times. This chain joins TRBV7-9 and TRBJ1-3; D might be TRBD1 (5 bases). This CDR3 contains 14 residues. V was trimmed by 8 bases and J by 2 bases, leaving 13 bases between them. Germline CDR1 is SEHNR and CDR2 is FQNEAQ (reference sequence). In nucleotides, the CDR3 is TGTGCCAGCGGGCAGGGACTCACTGGAAACACCATATATTTT. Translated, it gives CASGQGLTGNTIYF.

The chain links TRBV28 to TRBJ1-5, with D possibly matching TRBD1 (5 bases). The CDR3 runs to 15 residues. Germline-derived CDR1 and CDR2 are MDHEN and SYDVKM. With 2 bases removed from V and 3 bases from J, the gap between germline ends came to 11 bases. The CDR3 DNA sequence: TGTGCCAGCAGTTTAGCGGGACTGAACAATCAGCCCCAGCATTTT. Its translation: CASSLAGLNNQPQHF.

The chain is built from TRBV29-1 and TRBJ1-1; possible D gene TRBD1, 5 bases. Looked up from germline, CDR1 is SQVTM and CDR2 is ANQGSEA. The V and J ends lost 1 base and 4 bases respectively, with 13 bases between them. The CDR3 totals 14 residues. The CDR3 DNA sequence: TGCAGCGTTGAAGTGGGGGGACTGGGCACTGAAGCTTTCTTT. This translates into CSVEVGGLGTEAFF. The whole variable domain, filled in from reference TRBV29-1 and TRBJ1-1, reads SAVISQKPSRDICQRGTSLTIQCQVDSQVTMMFWYRQQPGQSLTLIATANQGSEATYESGFVIDKFPISRPNLTFSTLTVSNMSPEDSSIYLCSVEVGGLGTEAFFGQGTRLTVV.

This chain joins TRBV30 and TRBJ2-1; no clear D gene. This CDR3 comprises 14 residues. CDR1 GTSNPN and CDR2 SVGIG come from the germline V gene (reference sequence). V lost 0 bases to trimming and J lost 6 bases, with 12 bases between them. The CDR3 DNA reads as TGTGCCTGGAGTGTACGAGGTGTTACCAATGAGCAGTTCTTC. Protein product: CAWSVRGVTNEQFF.

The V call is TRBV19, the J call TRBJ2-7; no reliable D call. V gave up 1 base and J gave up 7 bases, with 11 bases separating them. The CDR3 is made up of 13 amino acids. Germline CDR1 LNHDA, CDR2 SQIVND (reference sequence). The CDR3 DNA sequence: TGTGCCAGTAGTATAGGAATCACGACAGAGCAGTACTTC. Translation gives CASSIGITTEQYF.

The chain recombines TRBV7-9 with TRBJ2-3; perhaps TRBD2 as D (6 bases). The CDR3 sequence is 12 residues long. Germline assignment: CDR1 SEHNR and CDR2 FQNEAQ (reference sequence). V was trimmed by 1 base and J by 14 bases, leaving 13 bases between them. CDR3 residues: CASSLVPEAGYF. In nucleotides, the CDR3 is TGTGCCAGCAGCTTAGTTCCCGAAGCGGGGTATTTT.

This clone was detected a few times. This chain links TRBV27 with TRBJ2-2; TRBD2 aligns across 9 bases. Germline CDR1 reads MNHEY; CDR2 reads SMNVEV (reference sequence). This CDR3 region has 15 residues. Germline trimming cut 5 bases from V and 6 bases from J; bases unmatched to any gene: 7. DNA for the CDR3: TGTGCCAGCAGTCCTCTAGCGGGGATGGCCGGGGAGCTGTTTTTT. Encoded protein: CASSPLAGMAGELFF.

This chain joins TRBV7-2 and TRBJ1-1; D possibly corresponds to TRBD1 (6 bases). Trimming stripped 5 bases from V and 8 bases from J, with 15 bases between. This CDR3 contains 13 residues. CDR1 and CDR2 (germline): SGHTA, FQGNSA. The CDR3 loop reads CASSPKTGSEAFF. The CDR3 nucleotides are TGTGCCAGCAGCCCGAAGACAGGATCGGAAGCTTTCTTT.

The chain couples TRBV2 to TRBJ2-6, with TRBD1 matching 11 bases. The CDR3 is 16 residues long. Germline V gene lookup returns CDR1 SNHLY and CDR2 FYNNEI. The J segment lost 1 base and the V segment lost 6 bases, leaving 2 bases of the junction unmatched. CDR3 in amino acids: CASRRDRGSGANVLTF. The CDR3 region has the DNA TGTGCCAGCAGGAGGGACAGGGGGTCTGGGGCCAACGTCCTGACTTTC. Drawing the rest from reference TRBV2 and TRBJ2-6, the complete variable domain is EPEVTQTPSHQVTQMGQEVILRCVPISNHLYFYWYRQILGQKVEFLVSFYNNEISEKSEIFDDQFSVERPDGSNFTLKIRSTKLEDSAMYFCASRRDRGSGANVLTFGAGSRLTVL.

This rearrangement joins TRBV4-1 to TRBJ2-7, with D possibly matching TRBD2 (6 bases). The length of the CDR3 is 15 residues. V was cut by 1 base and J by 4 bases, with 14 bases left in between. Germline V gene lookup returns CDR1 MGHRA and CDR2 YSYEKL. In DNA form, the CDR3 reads TGCGCCAGCAGCCAAGGGAGGGGCCACCTTTACGAGCAGTACTTC. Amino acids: CASSQGRGHLYEQYF.

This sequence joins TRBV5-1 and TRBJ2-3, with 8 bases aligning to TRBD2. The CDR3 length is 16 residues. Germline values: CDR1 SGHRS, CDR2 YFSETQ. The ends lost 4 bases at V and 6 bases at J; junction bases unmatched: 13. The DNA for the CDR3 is TGCGCCAGCAGCCCGGGGGGGTTGGCGGCTTGGGATACGCAGTATTTT. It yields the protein CASSPGGLAAWDTQYF.

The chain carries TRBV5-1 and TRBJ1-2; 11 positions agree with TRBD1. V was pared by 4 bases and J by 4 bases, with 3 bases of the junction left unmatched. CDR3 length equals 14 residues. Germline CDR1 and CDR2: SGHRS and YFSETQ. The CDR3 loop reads CASSGQGAAYGYTF. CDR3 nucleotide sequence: TGCGCCAGCAGCGGACAGGGGGCGGCCTATGGCTACACCTTC.

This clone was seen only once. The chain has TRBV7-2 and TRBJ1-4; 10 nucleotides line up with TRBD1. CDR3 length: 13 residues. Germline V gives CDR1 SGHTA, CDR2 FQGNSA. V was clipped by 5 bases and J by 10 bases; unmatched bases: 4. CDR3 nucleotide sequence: TGTGCCAGCAGCCGGGACAGGGGAGGAAAACTGTTTTTT. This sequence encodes CASSRDRGGKLFF. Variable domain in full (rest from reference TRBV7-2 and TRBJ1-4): GAGVSQSPSNKVTEKGKDVELRCDPISGHTALYWYRQSLGQGLEFLIYFQGNSAPDKSGLPSDRFSAERTGGSVSTLTIQRTQQEDSAVYLCASSRDRGGKLFFGSGTQLSVL.

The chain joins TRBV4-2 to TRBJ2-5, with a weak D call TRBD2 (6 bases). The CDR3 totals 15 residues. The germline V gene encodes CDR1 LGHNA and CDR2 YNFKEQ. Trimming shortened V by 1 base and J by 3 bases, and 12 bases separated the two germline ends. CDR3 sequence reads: CASSQGTSSKETQYF. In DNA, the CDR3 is TGTGCCAGCAGCCAAGGCACTAGCTCAAAAGAGACCCAGTACTTC.

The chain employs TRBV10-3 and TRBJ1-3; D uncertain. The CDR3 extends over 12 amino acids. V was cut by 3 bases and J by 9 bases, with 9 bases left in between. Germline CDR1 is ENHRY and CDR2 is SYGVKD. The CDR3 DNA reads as TGTGCCATCAGTGAAGTAGAGGGCACCATATATTTT. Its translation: CAISEVEGTIYF.

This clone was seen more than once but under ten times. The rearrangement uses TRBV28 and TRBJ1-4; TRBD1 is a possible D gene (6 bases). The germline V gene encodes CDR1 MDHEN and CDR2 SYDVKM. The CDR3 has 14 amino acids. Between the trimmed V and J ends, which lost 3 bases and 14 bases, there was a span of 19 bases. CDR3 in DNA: TGTGCCAGCAGTTTTCGGAGTACAGGGTTCGGGCTGTTTTTT. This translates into CASSFRSTGFGLFF. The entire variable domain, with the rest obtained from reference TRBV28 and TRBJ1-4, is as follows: DVKVTQSSRYLVKRTGEKVFLECVQDMDHENMFWYRQDPGLGLRLIYFSYDVKMKEKGDIPEGYSVSREKKERFSLILESASTNQTSMYLCASSFRSTGFGLFFGSGTQLSVL.